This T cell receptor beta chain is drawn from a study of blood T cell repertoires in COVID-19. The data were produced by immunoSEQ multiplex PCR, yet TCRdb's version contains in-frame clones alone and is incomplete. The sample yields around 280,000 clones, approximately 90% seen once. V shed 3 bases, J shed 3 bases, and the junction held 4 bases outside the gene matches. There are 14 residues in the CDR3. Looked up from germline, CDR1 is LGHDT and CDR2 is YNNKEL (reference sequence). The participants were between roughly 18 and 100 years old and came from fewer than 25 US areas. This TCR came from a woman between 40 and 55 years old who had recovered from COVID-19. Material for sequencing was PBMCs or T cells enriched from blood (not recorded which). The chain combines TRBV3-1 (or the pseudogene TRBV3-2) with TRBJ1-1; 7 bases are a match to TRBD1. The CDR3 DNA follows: TGTGCCAGCAGCCAGACCGGGACAGACACTGAAGCTTTCTTT. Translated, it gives CASSQTGTDTEAFF.